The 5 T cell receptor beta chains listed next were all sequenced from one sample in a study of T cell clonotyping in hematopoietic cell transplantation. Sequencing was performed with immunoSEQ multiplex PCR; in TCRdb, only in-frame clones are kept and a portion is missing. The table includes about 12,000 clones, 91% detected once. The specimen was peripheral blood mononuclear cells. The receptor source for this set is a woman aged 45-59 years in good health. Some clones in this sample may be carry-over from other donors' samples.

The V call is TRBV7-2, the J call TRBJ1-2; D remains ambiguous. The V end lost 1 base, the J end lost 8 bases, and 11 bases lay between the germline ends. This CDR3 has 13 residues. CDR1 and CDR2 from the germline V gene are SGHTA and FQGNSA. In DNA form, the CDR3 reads TGTGCCAGCAGCTTAGGGCGGGTCATCGGCTACACCTTC. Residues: CASSLGRVIGYTF.

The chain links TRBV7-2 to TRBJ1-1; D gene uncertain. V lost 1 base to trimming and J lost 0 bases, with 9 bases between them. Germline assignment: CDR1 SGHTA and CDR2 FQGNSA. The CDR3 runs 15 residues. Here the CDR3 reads CASSLEGGLNTEAFF. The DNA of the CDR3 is TGTGCCAGCAGCTTAGAGGGTGGTTTGAACACTGAAGCTTTCTTT.

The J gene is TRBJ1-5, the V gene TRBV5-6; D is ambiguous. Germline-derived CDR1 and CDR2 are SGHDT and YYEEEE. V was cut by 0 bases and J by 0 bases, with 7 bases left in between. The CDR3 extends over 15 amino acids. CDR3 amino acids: CASSLGRSSNQPQHF. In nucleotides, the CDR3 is TGTGCCAGCAGCTTGGGTCGGAGTAGCAATCAGCCCCAGCATTTT.

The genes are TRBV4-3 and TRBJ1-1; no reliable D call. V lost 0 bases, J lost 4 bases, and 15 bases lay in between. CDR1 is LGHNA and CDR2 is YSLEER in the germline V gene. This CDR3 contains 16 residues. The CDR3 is CASSQELRAPVTEAFF. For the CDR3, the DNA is TGCGCCAGCAGCCAAGAACTGCGGGCGCCGGTCACTGAAGCTTTCTTT.

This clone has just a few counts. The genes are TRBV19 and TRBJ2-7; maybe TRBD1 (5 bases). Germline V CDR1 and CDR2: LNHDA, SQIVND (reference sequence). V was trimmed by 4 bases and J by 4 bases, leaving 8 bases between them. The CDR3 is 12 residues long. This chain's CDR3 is CASSKGHYEQYF. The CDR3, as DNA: TGTGCCAGTAGTAAAGGACATTACGAGCAGTACTTC.